This T cell receptor (beta chain) was retrieved from a study of blood T cell repertoires in COVID-19. Authors' analysis steps: Cell counts per sample came from amplifying reference gene primers. Method: immunoSEQ multiplex PCR; TCRdb's copy keeps in-frame clones and lacks some. V, J and clone size were drawn from that table, and D and trimming were deduced from the DNA. The sample records some 290,000 clones, around 90% being singletons. The CDR3 runs to 14 residues. The V and J ends lost 4 bases and 0 bases, in that order; junction bases with no gene match: 5. The germline V gene encodes CDR1 SQVTM and CDR2 ANQGSEA.

This TCR came from a woman between 25 and 40 years old with COVID-19, enrolled during active disease. What was sequenced was peripheral blood. This rearrangement joins TRBV29-1 to TRBJ1-1; 7 positions agree with TRBD1. CDR3: CSVVKGQMNTEAFF. The CDR3 DNA reads TGCAGCGTTGTCAAGGGACAGATGAACACTGAAGCTTTCTTT.